The next 17 T cell receptor beta chains were all read from a single sample in a study of cytomegalovirus exposure and HLA in healthy donors. 13 Jbeta primers and 60 Vbeta primers were used for the PCR. The method was immunoSEQ multiplex PCR; TCRdb's version includes in-frame clones alone and lacks a portion of them. The repertoire holds about 130,000 clones, with roughly four fifths as singletons. The sequencing input was PBMCs. Receptors originate from a woman aged 40 to 55 in good health and CMV-seropositive.

The V and J genes are TRBV10-3 and TRBJ1-2; D remains ambiguous. The germline CDR1 and CDR2 sequences are ENHRY and SYGVKD. Between the trimmed V and J ends, which lost 0 bases and 0 bases, there was a span of 8 bases. The CDR3 sequence is 15 residues long. CDR3 nucleotide sequence: TGTGCCATCAGTGAGTCCCGGTCTCCTAACTATGGCTACACCTTC. Its protein is CAISESRSPNYGYTF.

This clone has a single count. The rearrangement joins TRBV9 to TRBJ2-1; 13 bases agree with TRBD2. V was pared by 4 bases and J by 2 bases, with 3 bases of the junction left unmatched. The CDR3 length is 16 residues. CDR1 and CDR2 (germline): SGDLS, YYNGEE. The CDR3 coding sequence is TGTGCCAGCAGCCAACTAGCGGGAGGGACCTACAATGAGCAGTTCTTC. This gives the protein CASSQLAGGTYNEQFF. Variable domain in full (rest from reference TRBV9 and TRBJ2-1): DSGVTQTPKHLITATGQRVTLRCSPRSGDLSVYWYQQSLDQGLQFLIQYYNGEERAKGNILERFSAQQFPDLHSELNLSSLELGDSALYFCASSQLAGGTYNEQFFGPGTRLTVL.

This clone was seen only once. The chain links TRBV27 to TRBJ1-5; D is perhaps TRBD1 (6 bases). Germline-derived CDR1 and CDR2 are MNHEY and SMNVEV (reference sequence). V dropped 5 bases and J dropped 6 bases, with 26 bases sitting between them. CDR3 size: 18 residues. The CDR3 DNA reads as TGTGCCAGCAGTATCGTGGGTGGGGGCGGGTGGGTTGGTCAGCCCCAGCATTTT. Translated, it gives CASSIVGGGGWVGQPQHF.

V is TRBV5-6 and J is TRBJ1-5, with TRBD1 matching 10 bases. Per the germline V gene, CDR1 is SGHDT and CDR2 is YYEEEE. The V and J ends lost 4 bases and 2 bases, in that order; junction bases with no gene match: 3. This CDR3 is 15 amino acids long. CDR3: CASSDGTGGNQPQHF. CDR3 coding DNA: TGTGCCAGCAGCGACGGGACAGGGGGCAATCAGCCCCAGCATTTT.

The V gene is TRBV4-1, the J gene TRBJ2-7; 7 bases fit TRBD1. V was clipped by 3 bases and J by 2 bases; unmatched bases: 4. CDR1 and CDR2 from the germline V gene are MGHRA and YSYEKL. The CDR3 is made up of 14 amino acids. CDR3 sequence reads: CASSQRQGAYEQYF. The DNA for the CDR3 is TGCGCCAGCAGCCAGCGACAGGGTGCCTACGAGCAGTACTTC.

V gene TRBV6-5 combines with J gene TRBJ2-7; TRBD1 agrees at 7 bases. Trimming cost V 6 bases and J 2 bases; bases outside gene matches: 4. This CDR3 contains 13 residues. Germline assignment: CDR1 MNHEY and CDR2 SVGAGI. The DNA for the CDR3 is TGTGCCAGCAGCCGGGACAGAACCTACGAGCAGTACTTC. Protein: CASSRDRTYEQYF.

This sequence joins TRBV5-1 and TRBJ1-2, with TRBD1 identical over 11 bases. This CDR3 is 14 amino acids long. The trim removed 0 bases at V and 7 bases at J, leaving 2 bases unmatched. In germline, CDR1 is SGHRS, CDR2 YFSETQ. CDR3 nucleotides: TGCGCCAGCAGCTTGGGAGGGACAGGGGGTGGCTACACCTTC. Translation gives CASSLGGTGGGYTF.

The V and J genes are TRBV7-9 and TRBJ1-1; 7 bases agree with TRBD1. The CDR3 extends over 14 amino acids. The J segment lost 1 base and the V segment lost 5 bases, leaving 4 bases of the junction unmatched. CDR1 and CDR2 (germline): SEHNR, FQNEAQ (reference sequence). The CDR3 spells CASSLRTGNTEAFF. CDR3 coding DNA: TGTGCCAGCAGCCTCCGGACAGGGAACACTGAAGCTTTCTTT.

The genes are TRBV7-8 and TRBJ1-1; no reliable D call. Trimming took 1 base from V and 0 from J, leaving 9 bases between them. CDR1 is SGHVS, CDR2 FQNEAQ, per germline. The CDR3 sequence is 15 residues long. CDR3 DNA: TGTGCCAGCAGCTTAGATAGCGAGATGAACACTGAAGCTTTCTTT. Protein product: CASSLDSEMNTEAFF.

The CDR3 region is CASSLGGGEQPQHF. In DNA form, the CDR3 reads TGTGCCAGCAGCTTAGGAGGGGGCGAGCAGCCCCAGCATTTT. The chain combines TRBV7-8 with TRBJ1-5; TRBD1 aligns across 7 bases. There are 14 residues in the CDR3. V shed 1 base, J shed 7 bases, and the junction held 4 bases outside the gene matches. Germline V gene lookup returns CDR1 SGHVS and CDR2 FQNEAQ.

The chain recombines TRBV27 with TRBJ1-6; the D gene is possibly TRBD1 (5 bases). The CDR3 consists of 15 residues. V was cut by 4 bases and J by 4 bases, with 11 bases left in between. The germline CDR1 and CDR2 sequences are MNHEY and SMNVEV (reference sequence). The chain's CDR3 is CASSSDSFYNSPLHF. In DNA, the CDR3 is TGTGCCAGCAGTTCCGACAGCTTTTATAATTCACCCCTCCACTTT.

This sequence joins TRBV9 and TRBJ1-2; 7 positions agree with TRBD1. Germline CDR1 is SGDLS and CDR2 is YYNGEE. The junction had 4 bases not matched to a gene; V was cut back by 2 bases and J by 0 bases. The CDR3 runs 15 residues. CDR3 amino acids: CASSVGGQSNYGYTF. The CDR3, as DNA: TGTGCCAGCAGCGTCGGGGGACAGTCTAACTATGGCTACACCTTC.

The chain is built from TRBV15 and TRBJ2-2, with D possibly TRBD1 on 6 matching bases. Trimming left V 2 bases short and J 6 bases short, with 10 bases between. The CDR3 spans 14 residues. Germline values: CDR1 LNHNV, CDR2 YYDKDF (reference sequence). As DNA, the CDR3 is TGTGCCACCAGCAGAAGACAGGAGGCCGGGGAGCTGTTTTTT. It yields the protein CATSRRQEAGELFF. The full variable domain, rest sourced from reference TRBV15 and TRBJ2-2, is DAMVIQNPRYQVTQFGKPVTLSCSQTLNHNVMYWYQQKSSQAPKLLFHYYDKDFNNEADTPDNFQSRRPNTSFCFLDIRSPGLGDTAMYLCATSRRQEAGELFFGEGSRLTVL.

This chain uses TRBV2 with TRBJ1-5; TRBD1 matches at 7 bases. V shed 0 bases, J shed 4 bases, and the junction held 3 bases outside the gene matches. Looked up from germline, CDR1 is SNHLY and CDR2 is FYNNEI. The length of the CDR3 is 15 residues. This chain's CDR3 is CASSEATGRNQPQHF. In DNA, the CDR3 is TGTGCCAGCAGTGAAGCGACAGGGAGGAATCAGCCCCAGCATTTT. The full variable domain, completed using reference TRBV2 and TRBJ1-5, is EPEVTQTPSHQVTQMGQEVILRCVPISNHLYFYWYRQILGQKVEFLVSFYNNEISEKSEIFDDQFSVERPDGSNFTLKIRSTKLEDSAMYFCASSEATGRNQPQHFGDGTRLSIL.

The V call is TRBV5-1, the J call TRBJ2-3, with D hard to call. The germline CDR1 and CDR2 sequences are SGHRS and YFSETQ. V lost 6 bases to trimming and J lost 3 bases, with 17 bases between them. CDR3 length: 15 residues. CDR3 sequence: CASNYREVSTDTQYF. CDR3 in DNA: TGCGCCAGCAACTACCGAGAGGTATCAACAGATACGCAGTATTTT.

The chain carries TRBV21-1 and TRBJ2-2; the table assigns TRBD2, which was not confirmed against the DNA. TRBV21-1 is reported as a pseudogene. The CDR3 sequence is 16 residues long. The CDR3: CASSKRASEGTGELFF. The CDR3, as DNA: TGTGCCAGCAGTAAACGGGCTAGCGAGGGCACCGGGGAGCTGTTTTTT.

The rearrangement uses TRBV9 and TRBJ2-2, with a possible D match to TRBD1 (5 bases). This CDR3 region has 16 residues. V lost 0 bases to trimming and J lost 2 bases, with 11 bases between them. Per the germline V gene, CDR1 is SGDLS and CDR2 is YYNGEE. Written as DNA, the CDR3 is TGTGCCAGCAGCGTAGTCGGGCAGGGAAACACCGGGGAGCTGTTTTTT. As protein: CASSVVGQGNTGELFF.